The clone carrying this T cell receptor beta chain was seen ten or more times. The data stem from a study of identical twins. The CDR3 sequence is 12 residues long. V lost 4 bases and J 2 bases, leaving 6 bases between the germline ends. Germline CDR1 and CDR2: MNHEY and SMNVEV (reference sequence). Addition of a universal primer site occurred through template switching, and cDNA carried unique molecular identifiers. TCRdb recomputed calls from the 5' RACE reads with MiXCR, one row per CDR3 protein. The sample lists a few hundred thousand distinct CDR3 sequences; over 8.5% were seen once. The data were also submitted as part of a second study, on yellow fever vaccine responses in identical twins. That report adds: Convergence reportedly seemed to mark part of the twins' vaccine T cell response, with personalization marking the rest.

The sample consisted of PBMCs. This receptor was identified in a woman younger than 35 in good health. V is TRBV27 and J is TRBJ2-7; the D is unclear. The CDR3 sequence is CASSSAAYEQYF. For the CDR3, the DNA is TGTGCCAGCAGTTCGGCAGCCTACGAGCAGTACTTC.